These 18 T cell receptor beta chains share one sample of origin, sequenced in a study of spatial heterogeneity in lung cancer. The antigens for these receptors are not known. Time point of the sample: sample taken at primary tumor resection. TCRdb reprocessed the 5' RACE reads via MiXCR and lists one record per CDR3 protein. This sample yields several thousand distinct CDR3 sequences, of which about 4.9% are seen a single time; around 25% belongs to the top ten. Notes on the study in general: Intratumoral expanded alpha and beta TCR counts were found to track tumor mutation counts.

Material: lung tumor tissue, obtained at surgery. The origin of the receptors is a male donor with early-stage non-small cell lung cancer.

This clonotype is medium-sized in the sample. The library was designed around alpha chains, so this beta chain is a stray read whose abundance carries little weight. The gene calls are TRBV7-9 and TRBJ2-7; D is perhaps TRBD2 (6 bases). From germline, CDR1 is SEHNR and CDR2 FQNEAQ (reference sequence). This CDR3 has 15 amino acids. The V and J ends lost 1 base and 3 bases respectively, with 13 bases between them. The CDR3 DNA sequence: TGTGCCAGCAGCTTAGTAGGAGGGTTCTACTACGAGCAGTACTTC. This codes for CASSLVGGFYYEQYF.

This clonotype came up many times. This beta chain is an unintended read in a library built for alpha chains; its size means little. The chain joins TRBV14 to TRBJ2-1; no clear D gene. Germline values: CDR1 SGHDN, CDR2 FVKESK. The CDR3 totals 16 residues. The V end lost 1 base, the J end lost 0 bases, and 10 bases lay between the germline ends. In DNA form, the CDR3 reads TGTGCCAGCAGCCAAGCGTTAGGAGTCTCCTACAATGAGCAGTTCTTC. Translated, it gives CASSQALGVSYNEQFF.

On this clonotype itself: A much larger clone differs by one base, so this may be a read error. This beta chain was picked up by a library intended for alpha chains and is off target, so its count carries little meaning. This chain uses TRBV2 with TRBJ1-2; D not resolved. This CDR3 contains 13 residues. CDR1 is SNHLY, CDR2 FYNNEI, per germline. The CDR3 nucleotides are TGTGTCACCGCTGCGGGAGCTAACTATGGCTACACCTTC. Translation gives CVTAAGANYGYTF.

This clonotype counts as medium-sized. Because this beta chain is a stray read in a library intended to capture alpha chains, its abundance should not be given much weight. V usage is TRBV20-1 and J usage is TRBJ2-7; TRBD2 agrees at 8 bases. CDR3 length equals 13 residues. Germline CDR1 reads DFQATT; CDR2 reads SNEGSKA (reference sequence). With 2 bases clipped from V and 5 bases from J, the junction kept 5 bases outside the gene matches. CDR3 nucleotide sequence: TGCAGTGCTAGATCGACTAGCGAGGACGAGCAGTACTTC. This encodes CSARSTSEDEQYF.

This clonotype occurred many times. This beta chain came through as a stray read in a library set up for alpha chains, and its size says little. This chain uses TRBV7-6 with TRBJ2-1; TRBD2 agrees at 14 bases. Germline CDR1 and CDR2: SGHVS and FNYEAQ. Trimming took 5 bases from V and 0 from J; bases not matched to a gene: 12. The CDR3 has 20 amino acids. CDR3 amino acids: CASSGAAGLAGGRSYNEQFF. In DNA, the CDR3 is TGTGCCAGCAGCGGAGCCGCTGGACTAGCGGGAGGACGCTCCTACAATGAGCAGTTCTTC.

By sample fraction, this clonotype is medium-sized. Found in a library prepared for alpha chains, this beta chain is an off-target read, and its abundance has little meaning. The chain links TRBV9 to TRBJ2-1, with 10 nucleotides matching TRBD2. Germline trimming cut 3 bases from V and 2 bases from J; bases unmatched to any gene: 2. The germline V gene has CDR1 SGDLS and CDR2 YYNGEE. The CDR3 is made up of 15 amino acids. CDR3 nucleotide sequence: TGTGCCAGCAGCGCGGGACTAGCGACCTACAATGAGCAGTTCTTC. This encodes CASSAGLATYNEQFF.

Many counts were recorded for this clonotype. The size of this beta chain means little, since it is a stray read in a library made for alpha chains. J is TRBJ2-5 and V is TRBV7-9; 8 bases agree with TRBD2. The CDR3 runs 13 residues. V lost 5 bases, J lost 4 bases, and 3 bases stayed unmatched. CDR1 SEHNR and CDR2 FQNEAQ come from the germline V gene (reference sequence). The DNA for the CDR3 is TGTGCCAGCAGCCAAGCGGGAGTAGAGACCCAGTACTTC. It encodes CASSQAGVETQYF.

This clonotype has at least ten counts. For a library built for alpha chains, this beta chain is a stray read; little rests on its size. The chain employs TRBV6-2 or TRBV6-3 and TRBJ1-6; D may be TRBD1 (6 bases). The CDR3 totals 13 residues. From germline, CDR1 is MNHEY and CDR2 SVGEGT. V was clipped by 5 bases and J by 9 bases, with 11 bases between them. CDR3 amino acids: CASSRTESSPLHF. CDR3 bases: TGTGCCAGCAGTCGGACAGAAAGTTCACCCCTCCACTTT.

This clonotype was seen ten or more times. The size of this beta chain means little, since it is a stray read in a library made for alpha chains. The chain carries TRBV13 and TRBJ1-5; a possible D gene is TRBD1 (5 bases). V shed 0 bases and J shed 2 bases, with 5 bases lying between them. CDR1 PRHDT and CDR2 FYEKMQ come from the germline V gene (reference sequence). The CDR3 length is 14 residues. In DNA form, the CDR3 reads TGTGCCAGCAGCTTAGGACAGGGCAATCAGCCCCAGCATTTT. Translating it yields CASSLGQGNQPQHF.

In this sample, this clonotype turned up many times. Because this beta chain is a stray read in a library intended to capture alpha chains, its abundance should not be given much weight. The rearrangement uses TRBV7-2 and TRBJ2-7, with 11 nucleotides matching TRBD2. The CDR3 length is 16 residues. Germline V gene lookup returns CDR1 SGHTA and CDR2 FQGNSA. V lost 6 bases and J lost 0; bases outside the gene matches: 7. CDR3 amino acids: CASSLLAGASSYEQYF. In nucleotides, the CDR3 is TGTGCCAGCAGTTTACTAGCGGGAGCGAGCTCCTACGAGCAGTACTTC.

In its sample, this clonotype was seen many times. In a library made to pick up alpha chains, this beta chain is a stray read with a size that means little. This chain uses TRBV9 with TRBJ2-2; perhaps D is TRBD1 or TRBD2 (5 bases each). This CDR3 is built from 17 residues. CDR1 and CDR2 (germline): SGDLS, YYNGEE. Trimming left V 0 bases short and J 7 bases short, with 19 bases between. CDR3 residues: CASSVVPGTGIDGELFF. The CDR3 coding sequence is TGTGCCAGCAGCGTAGTCCCCGGGACCGGAATTGACGGGGAGCTGTTTTTT.

This clonotype is labeled medium-sized (0.01 to 0.1%). This beta chain lies outside the target of a library built for alpha chains; its clone size means little. The rearrangement uses TRBV7-6 and TRBJ2-7; tentatively, D is TRBD1 (6 bases). The V end lost 4 bases, the J end lost 3 bases, and 13 bases lay between the germline ends. Germline V CDR1 and CDR2: SGHVS, FNYEAQ. The CDR3 runs to 14 residues. CDR3 residues: CASSSTGLVYEQYF. The CDR3 nucleotides read TGTGCCAGCAGCTCAACAGGGTTGGTCTACGAGCAGTACTTC.

In its sample, this clonotype is medium-sized. This beta chain was picked up by a library intended for alpha chains and is off target, so its count carries little meaning. This chain uses TRBV20-1 with TRBJ1-1, with a weak D call TRBD1 (6 bases). With 3 bases removed from V and 0 bases from J, the gap between germline ends came to 20 bases. Germline assignment: CDR1 DFQATT and CDR2 SNEGSKA (reference sequence). The CDR3 spans 17 residues. The CDR3 nucleotides are TGCAGTGCTAGGAGGGATCGGGGGGCGCTAATGAACACTGAAGCTTTCTTT. As protein: CSARRDRGALMNTEAFF.

The table lists this clonotype with many counts. This beta chain is a stray sequence in a library constructed for alpha chains; its clone size is not meaningful. The chain uses TRBV20-1 and TRBJ2-3; the D is unclear. V lost 8 bases to trimming and J lost 1 base, with 10 bases between them. Germline loops: CDR1 DFQATT, CDR2 SNEGSKA (reference sequence). This CDR3 has 12 residues. The DNA of the CDR3 is TGCAGTACCGCTCTGGGCACAGATACGCAGTATTTT. Amino acids: CSTALGTDTQYF.

This clonotype showed up many times. This beta chain represents an off-target read in a library built for alpha chains; its size is of limited meaning. J is TRBJ2-3 and V is TRBV19; D is unclear. Trimming removed 4 bases from V and 6 bases from J, with 11 bases in between. This CDR3 is built from 13 residues. Germline V lookup: CDR1 LNHDA, CDR2 SQIVND (reference sequence). CDR3 nucleotide sequence: TGTGCCAGTAGTAGTCGTTCCGGGGATACGCAGTATTTT. Its protein is CASSSRSGDTQYF.

In this sample, this clonotype turned up many times. This beta chain turned up in a library designed for alpha chains; as an off-target read, its abundance says little. The rearrangement uses TRBV20-1 and TRBJ1-5; D is perhaps TRBD1 (6 bases). V lost 0 bases and J 2 bases, leaving 11 bases between the germline ends. CDR1 and CDR2 from the germline V gene are DFQATT and SNEGSKA (reference sequence). This CDR3 contains 15 residues. For the CDR3, the DNA is TGCAGTGCTAGAGATGTCAGGGGCGGCAATCAGCCCCAGCATTTT. Protein sequence: CSARDVRGGNQPQHF.

The sample holds many counts of this clonotype. Found in a library prepared for alpha chains, this beta chain is an off-target read, and its abundance has little meaning. The chain recombines TRBV6-5 with TRBJ2-3, with 8 positions matching TRBD1. Germline V gives CDR1 MNHEY, CDR2 SVGAGI. V lost 2 bases, J lost 5 bases, and 3 bases stayed unmatched. The CDR3 is 14 amino acids. The CDR3 sequence: CASSYGQGVDTQYF. DNA for the CDR3: TGTGCCAGCAGTTACGGACAGGGAGTAGATACGCAGTATTTT.

At least ten counts were recorded for this clonotype. This beta chain is a stray read from a library made for alpha chains; its abundance is not meaningful. The chain joins TRBV5-1 to TRBJ2-5, with TRBD1 matching over 7 bases. Germline V gene lookup returns CDR1 SGHRS and CDR2 YFSETQ. The CDR3 length is 13 residues. V shed 4 bases and J 2 bases; nucleotides not matched to a gene: 2. CDR3 region: CASSPGQQETQYF. The DNA of the CDR3 is TGCGCCAGCAGCCCGGGACAGCAAGAGACCCAGTACTTC.